This paragraph covers one TCR beta chain sequence. Its specificity is not known. This entry belongs to a study of STAT5B mutations in CD4+ large granular lymphocyte leukemia. Findings and caveats of the study: Top patient clones used TRBV06 genes more often: 8/27 versus 2/35 in controls. No patients shared main leukemic clonotypes, though roughly 25% appeared at low frequency elsewhere.

The repertoire was sequenced with immunoSEQ multiplex PCR; TCRdb's copy has only in-frame clones and lacks some. The sample holds 25,000 to 35,000 clones, roughly 78% seen once. The CDR3 runs 14 residues. V gave up 3 bases and J gave up 2 bases, with 8 bases separating them. From germline, CDR1 is SNHLY and CDR2 FYNNEI. Control samples were healthy donors' buffy coats. This clonotype originated in a human donor in good health. This rearrangement joins TRBV2 to TRBJ1-3; D call uncertain. Specimen: CD4+ T cells from blood buffy coats. DNA of the CDR3: TGTGCCAGCAGTGATCGGGCAGCTGGAAACACCATATATTTT. Amino acids: CASSDRAAGNTIYF.